These T cell receptor beta chains were read from a single sample in a study of blood T cell repertoires in COVID-19. Profiling relied on immunoSEQ multiplex PCR, and the TCRdb table lists in-frame clones only, not all of them. This table holds about 250,000 clones, approximately 80% found once. The source material was peripheral blood. These receptor sequences come from a woman in her 40s with active or convalescent COVID-19. CDR3s include the opening cysteine and the closing phenylalanine or tryptophan. Fields, in order: D gene, clone size, J gene, V gene, CDR3 length, CDR3 DNA, CDR3 protein. A D gene is named only where the DNA matches it firmly. For some rows the clone size is stated as once, few or many, or as a class when expanded; others skip it.

D gene: -; clone size: -; J gene: TRBJ1-6; V gene: TRBV29-1; CDR3 length: 11; CDR3 DNA: TGCGCGGCAGTCGAGAATTCACCCCTCCACTTT; CDR3 protein: CAAVENSPLHF
D gene: -; clone size: once; J gene: TRBJ1-4; V gene: TRBV5-1; CDR3 length: 14; CDR3 DNA: TGCGCCAGCACCTACAGTTCATCTAATGAAAAACTGTTTTTT; CDR3 protein: CASTYSSSNEKLFF
D gene: TRBD1; clone size: -; J gene: TRBJ2-1; V gene: TRBV4-1; CDR3 length: 15; CDR3 DNA: TGCGCCAGCAGCCCATGGGACAGGGGGGTCGATGAGCAGTTCTTC; CDR3 protein: CASSPWDRGVDEQFF
D gene: -; clone size: -; J gene: TRBJ1-5; V gene: TRBV30; CDR3 length: 15; CDR3 DNA: TGTGCCTGGAGTAGTGGGGTTGGGGGGTCTCAGCCCCAGCATTTT; CDR3 protein: CAWSSGVGGSQPQHF
D gene: TRBD1; clone size: few; J gene: TRBJ1-5; V gene: TRBV5-8; CDR3 length: 18; CDR3 DNA: TGTGCCAGCAGCGGCCGGGACAGGGGGCAGGAGGGCAATCAGCCCCAGCATTTT; CDR3 protein: CASSGRDRGQEGNQPQHF
D gene: -; clone size: -; J gene: TRBJ2-3; V gene: TRBV5-1; CDR3 length: 15; CDR3 DNA: TGCGCCAGCAGCTTTTTGACAGGAAACACAGATACGCAGTATTTT; CDR3 protein: CASSFLTGNTDTQYF
D gene: -; clone size: -; J gene: TRBJ1-1; V gene: TRBV19; CDR3 length: 14; CDR3 DNA: TGTGCCAGTAGTATAGCCTCAGGGAACACTGAAGCTTTCTTT; CDR3 protein: CASSIASGNTEAFF
D gene: TRBD2; clone size: once; J gene: TRBJ2-3; V gene: TRBV10-3; CDR3 length: 15; CDR3 DNA: TGTGCCATCGGGTGGTCCGGGGGGGGCACAGATACGCAGTATTTT; CDR3 protein: CAIGWSGGGTDTQYF
D gene: -; clone size: few; J gene: TRBJ2-3; V gene: TRBV2; CDR3 length: 15; CDR3 DNA: TGTGCCAGCAGTGAAGACAGGCCTAGCACAGATACGCAGTATTTT; CDR3 protein: CASSEDRPSTDTQYF
D gene: -; clone size: once; J gene: TRBJ1-5; V gene: TRBV29-1; CDR3 length: 13; CDR3 DNA: TGCAGCGTTGGCCAGGGATCGAGTCAGCCCCAGCATTTT; CDR3 protein: CSVGQGSSQPQHF
D gene: -; clone size: -; J gene: TRBJ2-7; V gene: TRBV28; CDR3 length: 15; CDR3 DNA: TGTGCCAGCAGTCTAGGGGGGGGCCCCTTCTACGAGCAGTACTTC; CDR3 protein: CASSLGGGPFYEQYF
D gene: TRBD1; clone size: -; J gene: TRBJ2-5; V gene: TRBV9; CDR3 length: 14; CDR3 DNA: TGTGCCAGCAGCTCCGGGACAGGGGTTGAGACCCAGTACTTC; CDR3 protein: CASSSGTGVETQYF
D gene: -; clone size: -; J gene: TRBJ2-5; V gene: TRBV12-3/TRBV12-4; CDR3 length: 12; CDR3 DNA: TGTGCCAGCAGTCGGAGTCGGGAGACCCAGTACTTC; CDR3 protein: CASSRSRETQYF
D gene: TRBD1; clone size: -; J gene: TRBJ2-1; V gene: TRBV7-6; CDR3 length: 16; CDR3 DNA: TGTGCCAGCAGCTCCGGGACAGCCACCCTAAGGGGTGAGCAGTTCTTC; CDR3 protein: CASSSGTATLRGEQFF
D gene: -; clone size: few; J gene: TRBJ1-1; V gene: TRBV19; CDR3 length: 12; CDR3 DNA: TGTGCCAGCGCTTCTAGAAACACTGAAGCTTTCTTT; CDR3 protein: CASASRNTEAFF
D gene: TRBD1; clone size: -; J gene: TRBJ1-2; V gene: TRBV6-5; CDR3 length: 14; CDR3 DNA: TGTGCCAGCAGAGAGATGACAGGGTCCGGCGGCTACACCTTC; CDR3 protein: CASREMTGSGGYTF